The 9 T cell receptor beta chains presented below share a single source sample, sequenced in a study of cytomegalovirus exposure and HLA in healthy donors. 13 Jbeta primers and 60 Vbeta primers were used for the PCR. Sequencing was performed with immunoSEQ multiplex PCR; in TCRdb, only in-frame clones are kept and a portion is missing. The sample lists around 200,000 clones; over 80% were seen once. The material sequenced was PBMCs. These receptors all stem from a woman between 50 and 59 years old in good health and CMV-seropositive.

The chain couples TRBV19 to TRBJ2-5; TRBD1 aligns across 9 bases. From germline, CDR1 is LNHDA and CDR2 SQIVND (reference sequence). This CDR3 is 16 amino acids long. V was clipped by 8 bases and J by 5 bases; unmatched bases: 15. CDR3 DNA: TGTGCCAGTGCCCGCGGTAGGGACAGGGTCTGGGAGACCCAGTACTTC. Translation gives CASARGRDRVWETQYF.

The table lists this clone with a count of one. The V and J genes are TRBV19 and TRBJ2-5, with D hard to call. The CDR3 runs to 17 residues. Germline V gene data show CDR1 as LNHDA and CDR2 as SQIVND (reference sequence). The V end was cut by 0 bases, the J end by 0 bases, with 14 bases between. CDR3 protein: CASSIDPHDTYQETQYF. The CDR3 coding sequence is TGTGCCAGTAGTATAGATCCCCATGACACGTACCAAGAGACCCAGTACTTC.

This clone occurred once. A junction end diverges from the germline sequence, so it may reflect a read error. The rearrangement links TRBV13 to TRBJ2-7; 12 bases agree with TRBD1. This CDR3 is built from 15 residues. CDR1 is PRHDT and CDR2 is FYEKMQ in the germline V gene (reference sequence). DNA for the CDR3: TGTGCCAGCAGCTTAGGCCGGGACAGGGGGCTCCTGTTGCACTTC. Translation: CASSLGRDRGLLLHF.

The chain couples TRBV18 to TRBJ1-1; D is perhaps TRBD1 (6 bases). The V end lost 3 bases, the J end lost 1 base, and 9 bases lay between the germline ends. The germline gives CDR1 KGHSH, CDR2 LQKENI. The CDR3 is 14 amino acids. For the CDR3, the DNA is TGTGCCAGCTCACCCTCGACAGGGAACACTGAAGCTTTCTTT. It codes for CASSPSTGNTEAFF.

This clone was found once. The chain employs TRBV21-1 and TRBJ2-7; the table's D call, TRBD2, has no DNA check behind it. TRBV21-1 is a pseudogene. The CDR3 length is 15 residues. The CDR3 protein is CASSKVANYTYEQYF. The DNA for the CDR3 is TGTGCCAGCAGCAAAGTTGCGAACTATACCTACGAGCAGTACTTC.

On this clone: Sequence at one end of the junction differs from germline and may be a read error. The rearrangement uses TRBV5-1 and TRBJ2-3, with 7 bases matching TRBD2. CDR1 is SGHRS, CDR2 YFSETQ, per germline. The CDR3 covers 16 residues. CDR3 region: CASTLGSGAFADTQYF. CDR3 sequence (DNA): TGCGCCAGCACCTTGGGGAGCGGGGCTTTCGCAGATACGCAGTATTTT.

The J gene is TRBJ1-3, the V gene TRBV6-1; TRBD1 is a possible D gene (5 bases). The germline gives CDR1 MNHNS, CDR2 SASEGT. Deletions cut 5 bases from V and 9 bases from J, with 17 bases between. The length of the CDR3 is 14 residues. Here the CDR3 DNA reads TGTGCCAGCAGTACCCGAAACCCTAGGGGCACCATATATTTT. It is translated as CASSTRNPRGTIYF.

This clone was observed a few times. This chain joins TRBV5-1 and TRBJ1-4; TRBD1 is a possible D gene (6 bases). V dropped 0 bases and J dropped 5 bases, with 14 bases sitting between them. The CDR3 is 16 residues long. Germline CDR1 and CDR2: SGHRS and YFSETQ. The CDR3 loop reads CASSLDVSTGNEKLFF. DNA of the CDR3: TGCGCCAGCAGCTTGGACGTATCCACAGGGAATGAAAAACTGTTTTTT.

The V gene is TRBV30, the J gene TRBJ1-3; 7 nucleotides agree with TRBD1. The ends lost 0 bases at V and 1 base at J; junction bases unmatched: 12. CDR1 is GTSNPN and CDR2 is SVGIG in the germline V gene (reference sequence). The CDR3 extends over 18 amino acids. The CDR3 DNA reads as TGTGCCTGGAGTGTACGGTACCCACAGGGGAGATCTGGAAACACCATATATTTT. Encoded protein: CAWSVRYPQGRSGNTIYF.